What follows describes a single TCR beta chain. Its antigen is not known. One end of the junction is discordant with germline, which a read error may explain. The germline gives CDR1 LNHDA, CDR2 SQIVND (reference sequence). The CDR3 is 15 amino acids. TCRdb reanalysed the reads using MiXCR and keeps one entry per CDR3 protein. The sample has just under 550,000 distinct CDR3 sequences, 26% seen once. The record originates from a study of T cell repertoires in cytomegalovirus infection. Whole-study context: Evidence of both CMV infection and a matching HLA type came from public TCR beta signatures.

The study's findings and limits: Totalled public TCR beta family frequency picked out people who carried CMV plus the relevant HLA.

Sequenced input: PBMCs. This chain joins TRBV19 and TRBJ2-2; the match to TRBD1 covers 7 bases. This TCR was recovered from a human donor in good health (CMV status not recorded). Some clones in this sample may be carry-over from other donors' samples. The CDR3 loop reads CASSIGTANTGELFF. The CDR3 DNA reads TGTGCCAGTAGCATAGGGACAGCGAACACCGGGGAGCTGTTTTTT.